This T cell receptor (beta chain) is from a study of identifying expanded T cells in peripheral blood. Sequencing used immunoSEQ multiplex PCR; TCRdb keeps in-frame clones, though not all of them. The sample lists around 100,000 clones, over 75% occurring once. As regards this clone: The antigen remains undetermined.

J gave up 6 bases and V 6 bases, and 17 bases lay outside the gene matches. In germline, CDR1 is LNHDA, CDR2 SQIVND (reference sequence). The CDR3 totals 17 residues. Collection occurred without any documented infections or immune events in donors. Study-wide findings and caveats: Technical replicates showed about 1.2 changed clones; roughly two weeks 15 to 20; four weeks 19.

The clonotype originates from a person aged 18 to 69 in good health. The V and J genes are TRBV19 and TRBJ1-2; 9 bases match TRBD1. The specimen sequenced was blood. CDR3 nucleotide sequence: TGTGCCAGTAGAACCGGGACAGGGACCTCTATATTCGATGGCTACACCTTC. Amino acid sequence: CASRTGTGTSIFDGYTF.